The subject of this entry is one T cell receptor (beta chain). The CDR3 is 16 amino acids. V was cut by 1 base and J by 0 bases, with 10 bases left in between. These data belong to a study of blood T cells in healthy people across ages. About the study: Capture by template switching was about one barcoded beta molecule per two T cells.

Next came a second PCR, run for about 7 to 12 cycles, which used a sample-barcoded 5' primer along with a J-beta primer mix. MiXCR, run by TCRdb on the 5' RACE reads, gives a single entry per CDR3 protein. The data hold more than 550,000 distinct CDR3 sequences, with roughly 20% observed a single time. The sequencing input was blood. The chain employs TRBV12-3 or TRBV12-4 and TRBJ1-5; D uncertain. This TCR derives from an older man in good health. The CDR3 region has the DNA TGTGCCAGCAGTTTAGTTCGAAAGGATAGCAATCAGCCCCAGCATTTT. It specifies CASSLVRKDSNQPQHF.